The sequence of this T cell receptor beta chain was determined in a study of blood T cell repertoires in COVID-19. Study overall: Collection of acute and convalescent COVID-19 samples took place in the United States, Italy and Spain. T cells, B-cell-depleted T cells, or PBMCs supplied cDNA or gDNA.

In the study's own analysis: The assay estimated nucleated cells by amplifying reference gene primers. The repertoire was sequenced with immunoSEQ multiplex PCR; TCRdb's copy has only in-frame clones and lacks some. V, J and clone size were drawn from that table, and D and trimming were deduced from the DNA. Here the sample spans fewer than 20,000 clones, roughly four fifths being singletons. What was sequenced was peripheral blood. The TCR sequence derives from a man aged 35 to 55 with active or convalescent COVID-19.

DNA of the CDR3: TGTGCCAGCAGTTACGGGGGGTTGGACGAGACCCAGTACTTC. This translates into CASSYGGLDETQYF. The chain uses TRBV6-5 and TRBJ2-5, with D possibly matching TRBD2 (6 bases). CDR3 size: 14 residues. V shed 2 bases and J shed 5 bases, with 12 bases lying between them. From germline, CDR1 is MNHEY and CDR2 SVGAGI.